The 20 T cell receptor beta chains in this list originate from one sample, sequenced in a study of brain T cells in children with intractable seizures. Produced via immunoSEQ multiplex PCR; TCRdb's table is partial and in-frame only. The repertoire holds 55,000 to 80,000 clones, with more than 95% as singletons. Source: peripheral blood, taken at surgery. All receptors derive from a boy under three years old with focal cortical dysplasia and intractable seizures.

The chain has TRBV6-5 and TRBJ1-2; weak D call: TRBD1 (5 bases). The CDR3 is 15 residues long. Trimming took off 6 bases at V and 2 bases at J, with 16 bases between the two ends. Per germline, CDR1 MNHEY and CDR2 SVGAGI. Here the CDR3 DNA reads TGTGCCAGCAGCTCCTGGGGGATACGGAACTATGGCTACACCTTC. Amino acids: CASSSWGIRNYGYTF.

The chain has TRBV19 and TRBJ1-5; D unclear. V shed 1 base and J shed 1 base, with 11 bases lying between them. This CDR3 is built from 16 residues. Germline values: CDR1 LNHDA, CDR2 SQIVND (reference sequence). CDR3 amino acids: CASSIVARQSNQPQHF. The CDR3 DNA reads as TGTGCCAGTAGTATAGTTGCTCGCCAGAGCAATCAGCCCCAGCATTTT.

This chain uses TRBV19 with TRBJ2-2, with D tentatively TRBD1 (5 bases). The CDR3 is made up of 14 amino acids. In germline, CDR1 is LNHDA, CDR2 SQIVND (reference sequence). V was cut by 3 bases and J by 4 bases, with 9 bases left in between. The CDR3 is CASSMEQGTGELFF. CDR3 coding DNA: TGTGCCAGTAGTATGGAGCAGGGCACCGGGGAGCTGTTTTTT.

In this sample, this clone turned up once. V and J are TRBV19 and TRBJ2-1, with 9 nucleotides matching TRBD2. The CDR3 extends over 15 amino acids. J lost 9 bases, V lost 4 bases, and 10 bases had no gene match. Germline V gene data show CDR1 as LNHDA and CDR2 as SQIVND (reference sequence). CDR3 sequence (DNA): TGTGCCAGTAGTACCCCAGGGGGGACTAGCACTGAGCAGTTCTTC. It specifies CASSTPGGTSTEQFF. The full variable domain, in which reference TRBV19 and TRBJ2-1 provide the parts outside the CDR3, is DGGITQSPKYLFRKEGQNVTLSCEQNLNHDAMYWYRQDPGQGLRLIYYSQIVNDFQKGDIAEGYSVSREKKESFPLTVTSAQKNPTAFYLCASSTPGGTSTEQFFGPGTRLTVL.

The chain has TRBV7-3 and TRBJ2-1; 10 nucleotides agree with TRBD2. V dropped 5 bases and J dropped 7; count of bases not matched to a gene: 11. This CDR3 comprises 16 residues. Germline lookup yields CDR1 SGHTA and CDR2 FQGTGA. The chain's CDR3 is CASSPIQAGGWNEQFF. CDR3 DNA sequence: TGTGCCAGCAGCCCCATCCAAGCGGGAGGGTGGAATGAGCAGTTCTTC.

This chain links TRBV27 with TRBJ2-1; 7 bases fit TRBD1. The CDR3 has 15 residues. With 5 bases clipped from V and 4 bases from J, the junction kept 8 bases outside the gene matches. The V gene's germline CDR1 is MNHEY and CDR2 SMNVEV (reference sequence). This CDR3 reads CASSPGTEPYNEQFF. CDR3 bases: TGTGCCAGCAGTCCTGGGACAGAACCTTACAATGAGCAGTTCTTC.

The CDR3 protein is CASRIQGEGNSPLHF. In nucleotides, the CDR3 is TGTGCCAGCAGGATACAGGGAGAAGGGAATTCACCCCTCCACTTT. The rearrangement links TRBV28 to TRBJ1-6; tentatively, D is TRBD1 (6 bases). Trimming took 6 bases from V and 7 from J, leaving 16 bases between them. The CDR3 contains 15 residues. Per the germline V gene, CDR1 is MDHEN and CDR2 is SYDVKM.

This sequence joins TRBV5-6 and TRBJ2-7, with TRBD2 matching 11 bases. Trimming at V came to 0 bases and at J to 6 bases, leaving 8 bases not matched to a gene. The CDR3 is 16 amino acids. Looked up from germline, CDR1 is SGHDT and CDR2 is YYEEEE. The CDR3 here is CASSLGLAGWAAEQYF. In nucleotides, the CDR3 is TGTGCCAGCAGCTTGGGACTAGCGGGATGGGCGGCCGAGCAGTACTTC. The full variable domain, completed using reference TRBV5-6 and TRBJ2-7, is DAGVTQSPTHLIKTRGQQVTLRCSPKSGHDTVSWYQQALGQGPQFIFQYYEEEERQRGNFPDRFSGHQFPNYSSELNVNALLLGDSALYLCASSLGLAGWAAEQYFGPGTRLTVT.

This chain connects TRBV28 to TRBJ1-6; tentative D call: TRBD1 (5 bases). CDR1 is MDHEN and CDR2 is SYDVKM in the germline V gene. V was shortened by 3 bases and J by 6 bases, with 18 bases between the two germline ends. The CDR3 totals 17 residues. The DNA for the CDR3 is TGTGCCAGCAGTTTTTCCGGGGGGACGACTGTTAATTCACCCCTCCACTTT. As protein: CASSFSGGTTVNSPLHF.

The chain employs TRBV4-1 and TRBJ1-5; no firm D call. CDR1 and CDR2 from the germline V gene are MGHRA and YSYEKL. The CDR3 totals 13 residues. V lost 0 bases and J lost 6, with 6 bases in between. The CDR3 protein is CASSQDQFQPQHF. The CDR3 DNA follows: TGCGCCAGCAGCCAAGATCAATTTCAGCCCCAGCATTTT.

The V and J genes are TRBV3-1 (or the pseudogene TRBV3-2) and TRBJ2-5; possibly TRBD1 or TRBD2 for D (5 bases each). The germline CDR1 and CDR2 sequences are LGHDT and YNNKEL (reference sequence). The V end was cut by 4 bases, the J end by 0 bases, with 18 bases between. The CDR3 runs 17 residues. The CDR3, as DNA: TGTGCCAGCAGCCCCCTCCGGGACGGAAAGTACCAAGAGACCCAGTACTTC. Protein product: CASSPLRDGKYQETQYF.

This chain joins TRBV19 and TRBJ1-1; possibly TRBD1 for D (5 bases). The CDR3 is 11 residues long. The germline V gene has CDR1 LNHDA and CDR2 SQIVND (reference sequence). V dropped 2 bases and J dropped 10 bases, with 8 bases sitting between them. The CDR3 loop reads CASSIWGGAFF. The CDR3 DNA reads as TGTGCCAGTAGTATATGGGGGGGAGCTTTCTTT.

This clone was observed a handful of times. The rearrangement links TRBV3-1 (or the pseudogene TRBV3-2) to TRBJ2-2, with 8 bases matching TRBD2. Germline-derived CDR1 and CDR2 are LGHDT and YNNKEL (reference sequence). The V segment lost 2 bases and the J segment 6 bases; nucleotides outside the gene matches: 8. This CDR3 is 16 amino acids long. The CDR3, as DNA: TGTGCCAGCAGCCAAATTTATCGGGGGGGCTCCGGGGAGCTGTTTTTT. It yields the protein CASSQIYRGGSGELFF.

The gene calls are TRBV6-6 and TRBJ2-7; 9 bases fit TRBD1. CDR1 MNHNY and CDR2 SVGAGI come from the germline V gene (reference sequence). With 6 bases clipped from V and 1 base from J, the junction kept 4 bases outside the gene matches. The CDR3 is 14 amino acids. The CDR3 DNA sequence: TGTGCCAGCAGCTCCGGGACAGGGTCCTACGAGCAGTACTTC. Amino acids: CASSSGTGSYEQYF.

The chain links TRBV19 to TRBJ2-7; D is possibly TRBD1 (6 bases). This CDR3 spans 14 amino acids. Germline V gives CDR1 LNHDA, CDR2 SQIVND (reference sequence). Trimming cost V 3 bases and J 5 bases, with 14 bases left between them. CDR3 DNA sequence: TGTGCCAGTAGTATCCTTGGACAGCGCAACGAGCAGTACTTC. It encodes CASSILGQRNEQYF. Variable domain in full (rest from reference TRBV19 and TRBJ2-7): DGGITQSPKYLFRKEGQNVTLSCEQNLNHDAMYWYRQDPGQGLRLIYYSQIVNDFQKGDIAEGYSVSREKKESFPLTVTSAQKNPTAFYLCASSILGQRNEQYFGPGTRLTVT.

The chain links TRBV4-3 to TRBJ1-4; a weak D match, TRBD1 (5 bases). The germline V gene encodes CDR1 LGHNA and CDR2 YSLEER. V was cut by 2 bases and J by 5 bases, with 15 bases left in between. The CDR3 extends over 16 amino acids. The CDR3 spells CASSQRPSGPNEKLFF. CDR3 nucleotide sequence: TGCGCCAGCAGCCAAAGACCTTCGGGGCCAAATGAAAAACTGTTTTTT.

The chain employs TRBV5-1 and TRBJ2-7; D may correspond to TRBD1 or TRBD2 (5 bases each). V lost 1 base and J lost 0, with 8 bases in between. Germline assignment: CDR1 SGHRS and CDR2 YFSETQ. The CDR3 has 14 amino acids. The CDR3: CASSLWGPSYEQYF. For the CDR3, the DNA is TGCGCCAGCAGCTTGTGGGGACCCTCCTACGAGCAGTACTTC. Together with reference TRBV5-1 and TRBJ2-7, the CDR3 gives the full variable domain: KAGVTQTPRYLIKTRGQQVTLSCSPISGHRSVSWYQQTPGQGLQFLFEYFSETQRNKGNFPGRFSGRQFSNSRSEMNVSTLELGDSALYLCASSLWGPSYEQYFGPGTRLTVT.

The rearrangement joins TRBV4-1 to TRBJ2-5; D not resolved. Per the germline V gene, CDR1 is MGHRA and CDR2 is YSYEKL. This CDR3 comprises 15 residues. V shed 1 base and J shed 3 bases, with 12 bases lying between them. The CDR3: CASSQAPGREETQYF. Here the CDR3 DNA reads TGCGCCAGCAGCCAAGCGCCCGGACGAGAAGAGACCCAGTACTTC.

This chain uses TRBV9 with TRBJ2-3, with D possibly being TRBD1 (6 bases). The CDR3 runs 13 residues. Germline V gene sequence: CDR1 SGDLS, CDR2 YYNGEE. The germline V and J ends were trimmed by 0 bases and 6 bases, with 8 bases remaining between them. The CDR3 is CASSVGRGDTQYF. In DNA, the CDR3 is TGTGCCAGCAGCGTAGGCAGGGGTGATACGCAGTATTTT.

The chain employs TRBV18 and TRBJ1-1; 9 nucleotides line up with TRBD1. Germline V gives CDR1 KGHSH, CDR2 LQKENI. The CDR3 has 15 residues. With 5 bases clipped from V and 3 bases from J, the junction kept 7 bases outside the gene matches. CDR3 residues: CASSDYRGRDTEAFF. As DNA, the CDR3 is TGTGCCAGCTCAGATTACAGGGGGCGAGACACTGAAGCTTTCTTT.